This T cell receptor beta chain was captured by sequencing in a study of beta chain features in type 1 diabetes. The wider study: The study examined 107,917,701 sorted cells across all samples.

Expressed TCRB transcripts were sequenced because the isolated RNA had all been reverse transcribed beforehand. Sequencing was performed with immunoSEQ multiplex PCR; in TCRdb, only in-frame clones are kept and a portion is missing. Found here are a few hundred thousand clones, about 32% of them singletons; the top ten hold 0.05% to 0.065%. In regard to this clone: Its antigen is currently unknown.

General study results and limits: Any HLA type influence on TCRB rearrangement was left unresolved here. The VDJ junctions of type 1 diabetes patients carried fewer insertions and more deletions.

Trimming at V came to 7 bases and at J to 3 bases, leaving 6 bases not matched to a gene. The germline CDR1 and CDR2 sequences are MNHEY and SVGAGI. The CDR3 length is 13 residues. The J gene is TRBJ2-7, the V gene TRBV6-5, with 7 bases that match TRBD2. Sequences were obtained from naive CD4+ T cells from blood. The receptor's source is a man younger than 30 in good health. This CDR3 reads CASKGTTYYEQYF. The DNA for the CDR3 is TGTGCCAGCAAGGGGACTACCTACTACGAGCAGTACTTC.